The rows below give T cell receptor beta chains drawn from one sample of a study of OX40 agonist ivuxolimab in advanced cancers. Produced via immunoSEQ multiplex PCR; TCRdb's table is partial and in-frame only. The table includes about 31,000 clones, over 75% detected once. The sample in question was CD4+ or CD8+ T cells sorted from blood, obtained in a trial of the OX40 agonist ivuxolimab. The receptors were sampled from an adult with an advanced solid tumor such as melanoma, head and neck, liver or kidney cancer. CDR3s include the opening cysteine and the closing phenylalanine or tryptophan. D genes are given only for firm matches. A clone size is listed for some rows: how often the clone was seen (once, few, many), or a class if it is expanded.

abundance: -
j_gene: TRBJ2-1
v_gene: TRBV5-1
d_gene: TRBD2
CDR3nt: TGCGCCAGCAGCTTGACTAGCGGGTCCAATGAGCAGTTCTTC
CDR3aa: CASSLTSGSNEQFF

abundance: -
j_gene: TRBJ1-5
v_gene: TRBV6-1
d_gene: -
CDR3nt: TGTGCCAGCAGTGGCGAACAGGGTCGGAGTCAGCCCCAGCATTTT
CDR3aa: CASSGEQGRSQPQHF

abundance: -
j_gene: TRBJ2-7
v_gene: TRBV6-5
d_gene: TRBD2
CDR3nt: TGTGCCAGCAAAAAAGGACTAGACTACGAGCAGTACTTC
CDR3aa: CASKKGLDYEQYF

abundance: -
j_gene: TRBJ2-1
v_gene: TRBV7-9
d_gene: -
CDR3nt: TGTGCCAGCAGCTTAGCGGGAGGCCACAATGAGCAGTTCTTC
CDR3aa: CASSLAGGHNEQFF

abundance: -
j_gene: TRBJ2-1
v_gene: TRBV29-1
d_gene: TRBD2
CDR3nt: TGCAGCGTTGAAGAGACTAGCGGTAAGCAGTTCTTC
CDR3aa: CSVEETSGKQFF

abundance: -
j_gene: TRBJ2-1
v_gene: TRBV7-2
d_gene: TRBD1
CDR3nt: TGTGCCAGCAGCTTAATGGACAGGGTCAACAATGAGCAGTTCTTC
CDR3aa: CASSLMDRVNNEQFF

abundance: -
j_gene: TRBJ1-6
v_gene: TRBV7-2
d_gene: -
CDR3nt: TGTGCCAGCAGCCCGAGGGAGTATAATTCACCCCTCCACTTT
CDR3aa: CASSPREYNSPLHF

abundance: -
j_gene: TRBJ2-5
v_gene: TRBV19
d_gene: TRBD2
CDR3nt: TGTGCCAGCGGTAGCGGGAGGCCCGAGGGGGAGACCCAGTACTTC
CDR3aa: CASGSGRPEGETQYF

abundance: -
j_gene: TRBJ2-2
v_gene: TRBV6-1
d_gene: TRBD1
CDR3nt: TGTGCCAGCAGTGAATTTTTGACAGGGGCGACCGGGGAGCTGTTTTTT
CDR3aa: CASSEFLTGATGELFF

abundance: once
j_gene: TRBJ2-1
v_gene: TRBV28
d_gene: TRBD1
CDR3nt: TGTGCCAGCAGGCAGGGACAGGGAATCCAGTTCTTC
CDR3aa: CASRQGQGIQFF

abundance: -
j_gene: TRBJ2-5
v_gene: TRBV18
d_gene: TRBD2
CDR3nt: TGTGCCAGCTCACCACGTACTAGCGGGAGTTCCCCAGAGACCCAGTACTTC
CDR3aa: CASSPRTSGSSPETQYF

abundance: -
j_gene: TRBJ1-6
v_gene: TRBV6-1
d_gene: -
CDR3nt: TGTGCCAGCAAATATTATAATTCACCCCTCCACTTT
CDR3aa: CASKYYNSPLHF

abundance: few
j_gene: TRBJ2-1
v_gene: TRBV10-3
d_gene: TRBD2
CDR3nt: TGTGCCATCAGTGAGAGTGCTAGCGGGAGTCCAGACAATGAGCAGTTCTTC
CDR3aa: CAISESASGSPDNEQFF

abundance: once
j_gene: TRBJ1-1
v_gene: TRBV5-4
d_gene: -
CDR3nt: TGTGCCAGCAGCTTTTCGTCGCTGAAGACTGAAGCTTTCTTT
CDR3aa: CASSFSSLKTEAFF

abundance: -
j_gene: TRBJ2-1
v_gene: TRBV28
d_gene: -
CDR3nt: TGTGCCAGCAGAGGGCGCGGGAAAGGGGCCTACAATGAGCAGTTCTTC
CDR3aa: CASRGRGKGAYNEQFF

abundance: -
j_gene: TRBJ2-7
v_gene: TRBV9
d_gene: -
CDR3nt: TGTGCCAGCAGCGCGGACAGTTACGAGCAGTACTTC
CDR3aa: CASSADSYEQYF

abundance: -
j_gene: TRBJ2-1
v_gene: TRBV29-1
d_gene: TRBD2
CDR3nt: TGCAGCGTTAGACTAGCGCAGTTTAGTGAGTTCTTC
CDR3aa: CSVRLAQFSEFF

abundance: once
j_gene: TRBJ2-3
v_gene: TRBV9
d_gene: -
CDR3nt: TGTGCCAGCAGCTTGGACATTGCCCTCACAGATACGCAGTATTTT
CDR3aa: CASSLDIALTDTQYF

abundance: -
j_gene: TRBJ1-1
v_gene: TRBV28
d_gene: TRBD1
CDR3nt: TGTGCCAGCAGTTTAGGCACAGGGGAGATGAACACTGAAGCTTTCTTT
CDR3aa: CASSLGTGEMNTEAFF

abundance: -
j_gene: TRBJ1-3
v_gene: TRBV19
d_gene: -
CDR3nt: TGTGCCAGTAGTAGGACAGCTGGAAACACCATATATTTT
CDR3aa: CASSRTAGNTIYF

abundance: -
j_gene: TRBJ2-7
v_gene: TRBV11-2
d_gene: TRBD2
CDR3nt: TGTGCCAGCAGCTTAGCGGATAGCGGGAGCTACGAGCAGTACTTC
CDR3aa: CASSLADSGSYEQYF

abundance: -
j_gene: TRBJ2-3
v_gene: TRBV6-1
d_gene: TRBD2
CDR3nt: TGTGCCAGCCTTAGCGGGAGTAGTGGGACAGATACGCAGTATTTT
CDR3aa: CASLSGSSGTDTQYF

abundance: -
j_gene: TRBJ2-3
v_gene: TRBV5-1
d_gene: TRBD2
CDR3nt: TGCGCCAGCAGCTTGGGTGTAGCGGGAGGGGATACGCAGTATTTT
CDR3aa: CASSLGVAGGDTQYF

abundance: -
j_gene: TRBJ2-6
v_gene: TRBV19
d_gene: -
CDR3nt: TGTGCCAGTACCATAGGGGCTGGGGCCAACGTCCTGACTTTC
CDR3aa: CASTIGAGANVLTF

abundance: -
j_gene: TRBJ2-7
v_gene: TRBV7-2
d_gene: -
CDR3nt: TGTGCCAGCAGCTTAGTAGGCGGTCTCGGGATGTACGAGCAGTACTTC
CDR3aa: CASSLVGGLGMYEQYF

abundance: -
j_gene: TRBJ2-3
v_gene: TRBV18
d_gene: -
CDR3nt: TGTGCCAGCTCACCACGTCGGGACGGGGTAGATACGCAGTATTTT
CDR3aa: CASSPRRDGVDTQYF

abundance: -
j_gene: TRBJ2-5
v_gene: TRBV6-4
d_gene: -
CDR3nt: TGTGCCAGCAACGGGACGTCGGGGGAGACCCAGTACTTC
CDR3aa: CASNGTSGETQYF

abundance: -
j_gene: TRBJ2-7
v_gene: TRBV28
d_gene: TRBD2
CDR3nt: TGTGCCAGCAGTATCTCGGTGGTACTAGCGGATACCTACGAGCAGTACTTC
CDR3aa: CASSISVVLADTYEQYF

abundance: -
j_gene: TRBJ2-1
v_gene: TRBV21-1
d_gene: -
CDR3nt: TGTGCCAGCAGCAAAGGGTTCGGGACAGCGGCCCTCTTCTTC
CDR3aa: CASSKGFGTAALFF

abundance: -
j_gene: TRBJ2-3
v_gene: TRBV19
d_gene: -
CDR3nt: TGTGCCAGTAGTATCAGGACAAGCACAGATACGCAGTATTTT
CDR3aa: CASSIRTSTDTQYF

abundance: -
j_gene: TRBJ1-1
v_gene: TRBV7-9
d_gene: -
CDR3nt: TGTGCCAGCAGCGTTCAGGGAACTGAAGCTTTCTTT
CDR3aa: CASSVQGTEAFF

abundance: -
j_gene: TRBJ2-3
v_gene: TRBV6-5
d_gene: -
CDR3nt: TGTGCCAGCAGTTACTCCACAAATACAGATACGCAGTATTTT
CDR3aa: CASSYSTNTDTQYF

abundance: -
j_gene: TRBJ2-1
v_gene: TRBV5-1
d_gene: -
CDR3nt: TGCGCCAGCAGCTCCTACAATGAGCAGTTCTTC
CDR3aa: CASSSYNEQFF

abundance: -
j_gene: TRBJ1-2
v_gene: TRBV5-1
d_gene: -
CDR3nt: TGCGCCAGCAGCTTGGGGACACCTGCTAACTATGGCTACACCTTC
CDR3aa: CASSLGTPANYGYTF

abundance: -
j_gene: TRBJ2-1
v_gene: TRBV14
d_gene: TRBD2
CDR3nt: TGTGCCAGCAGCCGACTAGCGGTTTACAATGAGCAGTTCTTC
CDR3aa: CASSRLAVYNEQFF

abundance: -
j_gene: TRBJ2-2
v_gene: TRBV29-1
d_gene: -
CDR3nt: TGCAGCGTGGGCCTTGGAGGAGACGGGGAGCTGTTTTTT
CDR3aa: CSVGLGGDGELFF

abundance: -
j_gene: TRBJ2-1
v_gene: TRBV27
d_gene: -
CDR3nt: TGTGCCAGCAGTTTAAGGGCGGGGGAGCAGTTCTTC
CDR3aa: CASSLRAGEQFF

abundance: -
j_gene: TRBJ2-7
v_gene: TRBV29-1
d_gene: -
CDR3nt: TGCAGCGTTGGGTGGCAGGGAAACGAGCAGTACTTC
CDR3aa: CSVGWQGNEQYF

abundance: -
j_gene: TRBJ2-5
v_gene: TRBV19
d_gene: -
CDR3nt: TGTGCCAGTAGTATGGCACAGCAAGAGACCCAGTACTTC
CDR3aa: CASSMAQQETQYF

abundance: -
j_gene: TRBJ1-4
v_gene: TRBV7-9
d_gene: TRBD1
CDR3nt: TGTGCCAGCAGCTTAGGCGGGACAGGGTCAGAAAAACTGTTTTTT
CDR3aa: CASSLGGTGSEKLFF

abundance: -
j_gene: TRBJ2-1
v_gene: TRBV15
d_gene: TRBD1
CDR3nt: TGTGCCACCAGCAGAGAAGACAGGGCAAGCAATGAGCAGTTCTTC
CDR3aa: CATSREDRASNEQFF

abundance: -
j_gene: TRBJ2-1
v_gene: TRBV18
d_gene: TRBD2
CDR3nt: TGTGCCAGCTCACCAAGGTTAGCGGGAGGTTTCAGTGAGCAGTTCTTC
CDR3aa: CASSPRLAGGFSEQFF

abundance: -
j_gene: TRBJ2-5
v_gene: TRBV18
d_gene: TRBD2
CDR3nt: TGTGCCAGCTCATTTTCTCTAGCGGGAGGCGAGACCCAGTACTTC
CDR3aa: CASSFSLAGGETQYF

abundance: -
j_gene: TRBJ2-7
v_gene: TRBV6-1
d_gene: TRBD2
CDR3nt: TGTGCCAGCAGCGTTAGCGGGGGAAGCTCCTACGAGCAGTACTTC
CDR3aa: CASSVSGGSSYEQYF

abundance: -
j_gene: TRBJ2-3
v_gene: TRBV27
d_gene: -
CDR3nt: TGTGCCAGCAGTTTCCTGCCCAGCACAGATACGCAGTATTTT
CDR3aa: CASSFLPSTDTQYF

abundance: -
j_gene: TRBJ1-5
v_gene: TRBV28
d_gene: TRBD1
CDR3nt: TGTGCCAGCAGTTTGGCCGGACAGGGAAATCAGCCCCAGCATTTT
CDR3aa: CASSLAGQGNQPQHF

abundance: -
j_gene: TRBJ2-5
v_gene: TRBV21-1
d_gene: -
CDR3nt: TGTGCCAGCAGGTACAGACAGGGGGCCCTACTCCTACAAGAGACCCAGTACTTC
CDR3aa: CASRYRQGALLLQETQYF

abundance: -
j_gene: TRBJ2-2
v_gene: TRBV6-5
d_gene: -
CDR3nt: TGTGCCAGCTCTAGGAGCGAGGGCACCGGGGAGCTGTTTTTT
CDR3aa: CASSRSEGTGELFF

abundance: few
j_gene: TRBJ1-5
v_gene: TRBV6-5
d_gene: TRBD1
CDR3nt: TGTGCCAGCAGCACAGGGGGCCGTCAGCCCCAGCATTTT
CDR3aa: CASSTGGRQPQHF

abundance: -
j_gene: TRBJ2-1
v_gene: TRBV19
d_gene: -
CDR3nt: TGTGCCAGTAGTATGGTCCGGGACCCAGGTGACAATGAGCAGTTCTTC
CDR3aa: CASSMVRDPGDNEQFF

abundance: -
j_gene: TRBJ2-1
v_gene: TRBV19
d_gene: -
CDR3nt: TGTGCCAGTAGTATGGAGGGTGTCTGGGCAGGGAGCTCCTACAATGAGCAGTTCTTC
CDR3aa: CASSMEGVWAGSSYNEQFF

abundance: -
j_gene: TRBJ2-7
v_gene: TRBV7-6
d_gene: -
CDR3nt: TGTGCCAGCAGCCAAGAGGGCGGCAGCTCCTACGAGCAGTACTTC
CDR3aa: CASSQEGGSSYEQYF

abundance: -
j_gene: TRBJ1-1
v_gene: TRBV28
d_gene: -
CDR3nt: TGTGCCAGCAGTTTATACCGCGGGGAAGCTTTCTTT
CDR3aa: CASSLYRGEAFF